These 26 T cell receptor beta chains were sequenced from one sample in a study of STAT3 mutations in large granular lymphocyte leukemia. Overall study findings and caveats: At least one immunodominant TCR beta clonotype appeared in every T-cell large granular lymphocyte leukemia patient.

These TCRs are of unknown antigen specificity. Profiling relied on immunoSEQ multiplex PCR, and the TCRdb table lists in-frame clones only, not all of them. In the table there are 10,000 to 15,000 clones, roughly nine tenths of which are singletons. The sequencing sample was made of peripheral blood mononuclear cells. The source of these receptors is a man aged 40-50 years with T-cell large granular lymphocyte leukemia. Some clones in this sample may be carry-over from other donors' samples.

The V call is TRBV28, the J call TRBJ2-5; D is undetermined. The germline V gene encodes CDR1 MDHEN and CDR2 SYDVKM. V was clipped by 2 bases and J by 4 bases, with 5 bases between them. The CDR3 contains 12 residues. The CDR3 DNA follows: TGTGCCAGCAGTTTACGAGGAGAGACCCAGTACTTC. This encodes CASSLRGETQYF.

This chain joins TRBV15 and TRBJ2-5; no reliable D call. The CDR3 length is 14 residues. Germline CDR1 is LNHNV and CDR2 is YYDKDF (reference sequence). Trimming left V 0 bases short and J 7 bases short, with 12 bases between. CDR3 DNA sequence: TGTGCCACCAGCAGAGACGGACCAAGTAGGACCCAGTACTTC. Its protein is CATSRDGPSRTQYF.

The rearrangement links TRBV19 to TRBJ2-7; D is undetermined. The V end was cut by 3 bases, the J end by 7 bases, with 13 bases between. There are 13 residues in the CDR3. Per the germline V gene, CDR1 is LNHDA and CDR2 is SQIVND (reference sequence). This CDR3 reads CASSIRPEVEQYF. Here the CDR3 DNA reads TGTGCCAGTAGTATCCGTCCCGAGGTTGAGCAGTACTTC. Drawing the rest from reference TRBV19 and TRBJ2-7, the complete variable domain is DGGITQSPKYLFRKEGQNVTLSCEQNLNHDAMYWYRQDPGQGLRLIYYSQIVNDFQKGDIAEGYSVSREKKESFPLTVTSAQKNPTAFYLCASSIRPEVEQYFGPGTRLTVT.

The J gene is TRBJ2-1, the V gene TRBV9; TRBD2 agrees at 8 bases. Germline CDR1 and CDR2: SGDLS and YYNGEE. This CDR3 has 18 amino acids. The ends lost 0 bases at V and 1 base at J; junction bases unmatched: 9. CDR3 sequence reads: CASSVAGGRGGSYNEQFF. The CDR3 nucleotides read TGTGCCAGCAGCGTAGCGGGGGGGAGGGGTGGGTCCTACAATGAGCAGTTCTTC.

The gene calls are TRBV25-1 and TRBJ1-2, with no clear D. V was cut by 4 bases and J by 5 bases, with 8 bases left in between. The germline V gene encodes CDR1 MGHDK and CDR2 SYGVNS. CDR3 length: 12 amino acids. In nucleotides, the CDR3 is TGTGCCAGCAGTGGAGGAGCATATGGCTACACCTTC. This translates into CASSGGAYGYTF.

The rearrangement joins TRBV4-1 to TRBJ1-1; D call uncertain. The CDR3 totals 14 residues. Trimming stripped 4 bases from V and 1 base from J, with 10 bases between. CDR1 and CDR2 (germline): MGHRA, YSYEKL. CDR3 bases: TGCGCCAGCAGCCCTATGGATGCGAACACTGAAGCTTTCTTT. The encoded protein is CASSPMDANTEAFF.

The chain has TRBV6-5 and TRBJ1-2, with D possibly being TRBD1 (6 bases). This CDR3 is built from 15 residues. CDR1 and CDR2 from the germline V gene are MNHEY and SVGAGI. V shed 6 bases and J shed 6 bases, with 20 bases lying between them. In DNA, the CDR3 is TGTGCCAGCAGCCAGGCGTTTGGAGGGGGAGATGGCTACACCTTC. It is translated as CASSQAFGGGDGYTF.

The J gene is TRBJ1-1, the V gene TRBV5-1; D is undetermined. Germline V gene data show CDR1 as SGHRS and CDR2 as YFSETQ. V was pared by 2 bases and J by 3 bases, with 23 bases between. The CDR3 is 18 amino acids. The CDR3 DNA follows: TGCGCCAGCAGCTTCCCTACCGCTGACACGCCTTATGACACTGAAGCTTTCTTT. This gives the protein CASSFPTADTPYDTEAFF.

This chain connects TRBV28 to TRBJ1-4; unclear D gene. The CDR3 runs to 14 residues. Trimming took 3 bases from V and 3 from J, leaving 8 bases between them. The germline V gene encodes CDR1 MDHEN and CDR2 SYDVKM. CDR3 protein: CASSFGQPNEKLFF. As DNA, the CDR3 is TGTGCCAGCAGTTTTGGTCAGCCTAATGAAAAACTGTTTTTT.

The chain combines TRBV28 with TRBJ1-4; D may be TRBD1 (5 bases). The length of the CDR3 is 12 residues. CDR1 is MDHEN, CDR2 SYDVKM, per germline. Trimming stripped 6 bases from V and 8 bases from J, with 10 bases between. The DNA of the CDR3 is TGTGCCAGCAGCGAGAAGGGGGAAAAACTGTTTTTT. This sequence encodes CASSEKGEKLFF.

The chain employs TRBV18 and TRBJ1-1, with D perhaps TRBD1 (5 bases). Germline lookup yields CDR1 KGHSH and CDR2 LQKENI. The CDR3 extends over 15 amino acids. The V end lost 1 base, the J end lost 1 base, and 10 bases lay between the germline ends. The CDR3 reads CASSPQGPGNTEAFF. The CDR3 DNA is TGTGCCAGCTCACCACAGGGGCCGGGGAACACTGAAGCTTTCTTT. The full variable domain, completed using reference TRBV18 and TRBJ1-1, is NAGVMQNPRHLVRRRGQEARLRCSPMKGHSHVYWYRQLPEEGLKFMVYLQKENIIDESGMPKERFSAEFPKEGPSILRIQQVVRGDSAAYFCASSPQGPGNTEAFFGQGTRLTVV.

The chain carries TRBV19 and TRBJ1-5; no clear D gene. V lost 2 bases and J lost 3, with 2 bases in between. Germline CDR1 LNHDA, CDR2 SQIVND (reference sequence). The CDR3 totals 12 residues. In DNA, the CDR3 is TGTGCCAGTAGTATACCCAATCAGCCCCAGCATTTT. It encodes CASSIPNQPQHF.

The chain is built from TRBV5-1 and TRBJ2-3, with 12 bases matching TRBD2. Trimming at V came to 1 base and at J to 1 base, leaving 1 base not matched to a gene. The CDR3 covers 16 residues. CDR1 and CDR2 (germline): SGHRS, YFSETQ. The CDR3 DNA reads TGCGCCAGCAGCTTGCGACTAGCGGGGGGCACAGATACGCAGTATTTT. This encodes CASSLRLAGGTDTQYF. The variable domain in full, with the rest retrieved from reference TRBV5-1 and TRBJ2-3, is KAGVTQTPRYLIKTRGQQVTLSCSPISGHRSVSWYQQTPGQGLQFLFEYFSETQRNKGNFPGRFSGRQFSNSRSEMNVSTLELGDSALYLCASSLRLAGGTDTQYFGPGTRLTVL.

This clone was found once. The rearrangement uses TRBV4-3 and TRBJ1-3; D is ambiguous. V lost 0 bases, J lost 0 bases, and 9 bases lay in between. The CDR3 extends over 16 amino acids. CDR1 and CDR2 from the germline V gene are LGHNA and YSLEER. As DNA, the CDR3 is TGCGCCAGCAGCCAAGATCCGGCAAACTCTGGAAACACCATATATTTT. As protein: CASSQDPANSGNTIYF.

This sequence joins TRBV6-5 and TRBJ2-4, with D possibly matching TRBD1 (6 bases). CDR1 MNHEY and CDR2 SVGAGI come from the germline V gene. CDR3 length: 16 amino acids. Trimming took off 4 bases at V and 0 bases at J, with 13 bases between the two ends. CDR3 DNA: TGTGCCAGCAGTTCTCCCGGGACAAGAGCCAAAAACATTCAGTACTTC. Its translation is CASSSPGTRAKNIQYF.

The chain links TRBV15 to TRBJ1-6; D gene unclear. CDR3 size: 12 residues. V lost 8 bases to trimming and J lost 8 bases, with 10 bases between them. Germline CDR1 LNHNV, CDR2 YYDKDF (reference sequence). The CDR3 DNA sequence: TGTGCCACCGGGTTCACCGATTCACCCCTCCACTTT. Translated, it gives CATGFTDSPLHF.

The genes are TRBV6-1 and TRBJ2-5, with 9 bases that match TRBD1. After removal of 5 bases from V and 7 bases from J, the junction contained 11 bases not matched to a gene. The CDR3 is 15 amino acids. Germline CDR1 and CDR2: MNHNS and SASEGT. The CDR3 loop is CASSTGGGGDRTQYF. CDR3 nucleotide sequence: TGTGCCAGCAGTACAGGGGGCGGAGGGGACCGGACCCAGTACTTC.

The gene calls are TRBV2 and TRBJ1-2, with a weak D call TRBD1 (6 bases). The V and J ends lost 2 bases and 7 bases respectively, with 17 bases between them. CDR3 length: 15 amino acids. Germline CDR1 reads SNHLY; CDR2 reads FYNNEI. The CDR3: CASSESGTGRSGYTF. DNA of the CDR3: TGTGCCAGCAGTGAATCGGGTACAGGGAGGAGTGGCTACACCTTC.

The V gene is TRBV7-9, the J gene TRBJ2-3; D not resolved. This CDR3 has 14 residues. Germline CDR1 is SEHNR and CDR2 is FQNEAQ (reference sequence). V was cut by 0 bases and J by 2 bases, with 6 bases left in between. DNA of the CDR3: TGTGCCAGCAGCTTAGCGGAACTCACAGATACGCAGTATTTT. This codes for CASSLAELTDTQYF. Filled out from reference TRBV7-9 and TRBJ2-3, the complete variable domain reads DTGVSQNPRHKITKRGQNVTFRCDPISEHNRLYWYRQTLGQGPEFLTYFQNEAQLEKSRLLSDRFSAERPKGSFSTLEIQRTEQGDSAMYLCASSLAELTDTQYFGPGTRLTVL.

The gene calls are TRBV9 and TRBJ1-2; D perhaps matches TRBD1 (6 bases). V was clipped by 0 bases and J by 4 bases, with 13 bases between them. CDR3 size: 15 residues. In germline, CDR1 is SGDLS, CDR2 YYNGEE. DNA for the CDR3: TGTGCCAGCAGCGTAGGGACAGACGTTGGCTATGGCTACACCTTC. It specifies CASSVGTDVGYGYTF.

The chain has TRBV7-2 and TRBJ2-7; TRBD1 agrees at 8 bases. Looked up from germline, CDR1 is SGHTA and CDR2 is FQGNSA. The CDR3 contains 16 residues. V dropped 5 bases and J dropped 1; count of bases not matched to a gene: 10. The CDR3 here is CASSPGQGRGSYEQYF. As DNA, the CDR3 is TGTGCCAGCAGCCCCGGACAGGGTAGGGGATCCTACGAGCAGTACTTC.

The CDR3 region is CASSLGGVYGYTF. The CDR3 DNA reads as TGTGCCAGCAGCTTAGGGGGGGTCTATGGCTACACCTTC. The rearrangement uses TRBV7-9 and TRBJ1-2, with D perhaps TRBD1 (5 bases). The CDR3 consists of 13 residues. Germline V lookup: CDR1 SEHNR, CDR2 FQNEAQ (reference sequence). V was shortened by 1 base and J by 4 bases, with 7 bases between the two germline ends.

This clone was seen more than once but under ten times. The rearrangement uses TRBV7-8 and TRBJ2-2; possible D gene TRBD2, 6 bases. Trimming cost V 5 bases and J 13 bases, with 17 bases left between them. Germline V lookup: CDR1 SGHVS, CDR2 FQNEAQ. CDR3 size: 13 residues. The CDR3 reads CASSPRREGWLFF. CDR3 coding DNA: TGTGCCAGCAGCCCTCGGAGGGAAGGGTGGCTGTTTTTT.

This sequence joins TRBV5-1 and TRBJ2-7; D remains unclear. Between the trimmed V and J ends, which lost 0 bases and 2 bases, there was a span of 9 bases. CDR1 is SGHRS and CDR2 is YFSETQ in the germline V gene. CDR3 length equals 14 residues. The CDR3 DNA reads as TGCGCCAGCAGCTTGGGAGAAGCCCCCTACGAGCAGTACTTC. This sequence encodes CASSLGEAPYEQYF.

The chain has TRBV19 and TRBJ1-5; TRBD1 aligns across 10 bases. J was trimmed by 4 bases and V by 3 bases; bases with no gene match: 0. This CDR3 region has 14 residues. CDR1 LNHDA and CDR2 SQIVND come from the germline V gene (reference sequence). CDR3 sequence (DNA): TGTGCCAGTAGTATGGGACAGGGGAATCAGCCCCAGCATTTT. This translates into CASSMGQGNQPQHF.

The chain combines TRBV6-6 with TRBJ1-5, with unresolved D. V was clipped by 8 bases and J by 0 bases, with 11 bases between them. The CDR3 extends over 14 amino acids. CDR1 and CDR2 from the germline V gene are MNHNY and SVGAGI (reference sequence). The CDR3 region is CASRDQYSNQPQHF. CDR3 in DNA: TGTGCCAGCCGGGATCAATATAGCAATCAGCCCCAGCATTTT.